This T cell receptor (beta chain) appears in the sequencing data of a study of T cell changes during pregnancy in multiple sclerosis. Libraries were prepared by immunoSEQ multiplex PCR; TCRdb keeps only in-frame clonotypes and omits some of them. The sample contains under 60,000 clones, around 92% of which appear only once. In germline, CDR1 is MNHEY, CDR2 SVGAGI. V dropped 6 bases and J dropped 3 bases, with 9 bases sitting between them. The CDR3 contains 13 residues. The receptor was derived from a female donor with multiple sclerosis, enrolled in a pregnancy study. The genes are TRBV6-5 and TRBJ1-5; tentative D call: TRBD1 (6 bases). This specimen consisted of CD4+ T cells from peripheral blood mononuclear cells, obtained in the third trimester of pregnancy. In DNA, the CDR3 is TGTGCCAGCAGGGGGGCCTTCAATCAGCCCCAGCATTTT. This sequence encodes CASRGAFNQPQHF.